This TCR beta chain was captured in a study of cytomegalovirus exposure and HLA in healthy donors. CDR1 and CDR2 from the germline V gene are MNHNY and SVGAGI (reference sequence). Trimming took 2 bases from V and 7 from J, leaving 17 bases between them. The CDR3 covers 16 residues. PCR amplification relied on 60 Vbeta primers (plus 13 Jbeta primers). Profiling relied on immunoSEQ multiplex PCR, and the TCRdb table lists in-frame clones only, not all of them. This table lists over 80,000 clones. The receptor comes from a girl aged 10-17 years in good health and CMV-seropositive. Sequencing was performed on PBMCs. This sequence joins TRBV6-6 and TRBJ2-2; maybe TRBD2 (5 bases). CDR3 region: CASSYPDPGRGGELFF. The CDR3 DNA reads TGTGCCAGCAGTTACCCTGATCCCGGACGGGGCGGGGAGCTGTTTTTT.